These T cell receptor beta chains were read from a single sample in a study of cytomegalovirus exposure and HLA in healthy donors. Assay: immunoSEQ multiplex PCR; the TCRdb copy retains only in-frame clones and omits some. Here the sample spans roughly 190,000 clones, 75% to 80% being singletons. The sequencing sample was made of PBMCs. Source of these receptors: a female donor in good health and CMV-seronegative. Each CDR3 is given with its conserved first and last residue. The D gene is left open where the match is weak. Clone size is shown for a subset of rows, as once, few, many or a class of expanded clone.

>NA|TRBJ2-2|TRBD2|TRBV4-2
TGTGCCAGCAGCCCCGTAGCGGGAGGGCCGGTCGGGGAGCTGTTTTTT
CASSPVAGGPVGELFF
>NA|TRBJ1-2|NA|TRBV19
TGTGCCAGTAGCCCCGACAGCAACTATGGCTACACCTTC
CASSPDSNYGYTF
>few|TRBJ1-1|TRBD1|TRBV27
TGTGCCAGCCAGGGGGTAGGGGAAGCTTTCTTT
CASQGVGEAFF
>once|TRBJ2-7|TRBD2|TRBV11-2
TGTGCCAGCAGCCAGGGGACTAGCGGGACCTACGAGCAGTACTTC
CASSQGTSGTYEQYF
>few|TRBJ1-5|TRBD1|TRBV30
TGTGCCTGGAGTGCCCCAGGGGGGTATCAGCCCCAGCATTTT
CAWSAPGGYQPQHF
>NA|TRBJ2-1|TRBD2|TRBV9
TGTGCCACCTCGGCCGGGACTACAAAAGAGCAGTTCTTC
CATSAGTTKEQFF
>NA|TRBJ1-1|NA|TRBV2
TGTGCCAGCAGTGAAGCCCGTGGGGGGGAAGCTTTCTTT
CASSEARGGEAFF
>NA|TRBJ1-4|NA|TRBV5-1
TGCGCCAGCAGCTCGGGACTCATGGTAGCTAATGAAAAACTGTTTTTT
CASSSGLMVANEKLFF
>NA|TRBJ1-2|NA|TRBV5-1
TGCGCCAGCAGCTTGGGGGCAGGGGTTAACTATGGCTACACCTTC
CASSLGAGVNYGYTF
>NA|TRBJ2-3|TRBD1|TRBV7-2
TGTGCCAGCAGCTTAGTACAGGGGGCAGATACGCAGTATTTT
CASSLVQGADTQYF
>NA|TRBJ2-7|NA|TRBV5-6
TGTGCCAGCAGCCGCCGAGGGCAGCGGAGTGATACCTACGAGCAGTACTTC
CASSRRGQRSDTYEQYF
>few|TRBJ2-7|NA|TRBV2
TGTGCCAGCAGGTTACAGGGAGTTTCAAACTACGAGCAGTACTTC
CASRLQGVSNYEQYF
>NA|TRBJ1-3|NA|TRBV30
TGTGCCTGGAGTAAAAACAGGGCTGGAAACACCATATATTTT
CAWSKNRAGNTIYF
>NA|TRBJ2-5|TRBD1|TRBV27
TGTGCCAGCAGTCTGATGGGTACAGGGGGTGAGGGGACCCAGTACTTC
CASSLMGTGGEGTQYF
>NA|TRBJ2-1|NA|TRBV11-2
TGTGCCAGCAGCCTGAGGTCGTCCTCGGTCGCCTACAATGAGCAGTTCTTC
CASSLRSSSVAYNEQFF
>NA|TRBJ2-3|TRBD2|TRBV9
TGTGCCAGCAGCGTTGACGGCTTAGCGGGAGTCACAGATACGCAGTATTTT
CASSVDGLAGVTDTQYF
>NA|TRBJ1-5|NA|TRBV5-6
TGTGCCAGCAGTCCTAGGGGCTACAATCAGCCCCAGCATTTT
CASSPRGYNQPQHF
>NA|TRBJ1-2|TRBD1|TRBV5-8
TGTGCCAGCAGCTGGGACAGGGGGAACTATGGCTACACCTTC
CASSWDRGNYGYTF
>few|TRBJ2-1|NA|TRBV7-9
TGTGCCAGCAGCCATCCAGCTTTCAACGGGAGCAAGGCCTACAATGAGCAGTTCTTC
CASSHPAFNGSKAYNEQFF
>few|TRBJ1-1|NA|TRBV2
TGTGCCAGCAGTGATATAGACACTGAAGCTTTCTTT
CASSDIDTEAFF
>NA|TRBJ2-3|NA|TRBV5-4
TGTGCCAGCAGCCGGGATCCCGGACAGTCCACAGATACGCAGTATTTT
CASSRDPGQSTDTQYF
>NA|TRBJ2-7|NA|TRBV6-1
TGTGCCAGCAGTCAAACCTACGAGCAGTACTTC
CASSQTYEQYF
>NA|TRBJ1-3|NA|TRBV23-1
TGCGCCAGCAGTCAGGAGAGCTCTGGAAACACCATATATTTT
CASSQESSGNTIYF
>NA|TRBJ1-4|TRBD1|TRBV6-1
TGTGCCAGCAGTAGTCGACAGGGAAGTGAAAAACTGTTTTTT
CASSSRQGSEKLFF
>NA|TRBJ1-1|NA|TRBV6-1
TGTGCCAGCAGTGAACGATGGGTAGGAGACACTGAAGCTTTCTTT
CASSERWVGDTEAFF
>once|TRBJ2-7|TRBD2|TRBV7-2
TGTGCCAGCAGCTCCACACCACTAGCGTACGAGCAGTACTTC
CASSSTPLAYEQYF
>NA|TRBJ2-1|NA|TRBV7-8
TGTGCCAGCAGCTTAGTCCCGGGGTCATCCCTAAATGAGCAGTTCTTC
CASSLVPGSSLNEQFF
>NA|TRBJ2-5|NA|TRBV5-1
TGCGCCAGCAGCCTGAGTGGAGGGGCGACAACCGGGACCCAGTACTTC
CASSLSGGATTGTQYF